The TCR beta chain under discussion was sequenced for a study of T cells after yellow fever vaccination. TCRdb reanalysed the 5' RACE reads using MiXCR and keeps one entry per CDR3 protein. Among hundreds of thousands of distinct CDR3 sequences, 21% were seen once, and the ten largest hold around 17%. The CDR3 runs to 13 residues. The germline V gene encodes CDR1 SEHNR and CDR2 FQNEAQ (reference sequence). Between the trimmed V and J ends, which lost 4 bases and 7 bases, there was a span of 10 bases. Material: PBMCs, obtained 20 to 25 days after the first yellow fever vaccination. The V gene is TRBV7-9, the J gene TRBJ1-4; TRBD1 might be the D (5 bases). This receptor was obtained from a man between 18 and 29 years old who received the YFV17D yellow fever vaccine. The CDR3 nucleotides read TGTGCCAGCAGCTCATCCGGGACTGAAAAACTGTTTTTT. It translates to CASSSSGTEKLFF.